This T cell receptor (beta chain) is from a study of beta chain features in type 1 diabetes. TCRB transcripts that were expressed got sequenced, as all of the isolated RNA had been reverse transcribed. The assay was immunoSEQ multiplex PCR, and TCRdb's table has in-frame clones only and misses some. The table lists around 250,000 clones, 25% to 30% of them singletons. The specimen sequenced was central memory CD4+ T cells from blood. The TCR sequence derives from a man between 25 and 39 years old in good health.

The DNA of the CDR3 is TGTGCCAGCACCGGGACTAGCGGGAGGGCCCGTGAGACCCAGTACTTC. Its translation is CASTGTSGRARETQYF. The chain carries TRBV2 and TRBJ2-5; TRBD2 matches at 16 bases. V shed 7 bases and J 5 bases; nucleotides not matched to a gene: 7. This CDR3 has 16 residues. From germline, CDR1 is SNHLY and CDR2 FYNNEI. Using reference TRBV2 and TRBJ2-5 for the parts outside the CDR3, the full variable domain is EPEVTQTPSHQVTQMGQEVILRCVPISNHLYFYWYRQILGQKVEFLVSFYNNEISEKSEIFDDQFSVERPDGSNFTLKIRSTKLEDSAMYFCASTGTSGRARETQYFGPGTRLLVL.